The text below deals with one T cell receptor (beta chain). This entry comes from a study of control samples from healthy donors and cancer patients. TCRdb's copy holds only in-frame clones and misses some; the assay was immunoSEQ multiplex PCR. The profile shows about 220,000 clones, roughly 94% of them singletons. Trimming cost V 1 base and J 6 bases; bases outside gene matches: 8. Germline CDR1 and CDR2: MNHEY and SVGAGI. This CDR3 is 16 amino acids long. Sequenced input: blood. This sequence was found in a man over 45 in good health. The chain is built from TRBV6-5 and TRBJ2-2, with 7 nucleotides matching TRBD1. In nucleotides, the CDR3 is TGTGCCAGCAGTTACTTGAGGACAGGTCGGGCCGGGGAGCTGTTTTTT. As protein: CASSYLRTGRAGELFF.